These 14 T cell receptor beta chains share one sample of origin, sequenced in a study of T cell repertoires in cytomegalovirus infection. Each CDR3 protein gets one entry after TCRdb re-called the reads with MiXCR. Of approximately 130,000 distinct CDR3 sequences detected, about 10% appear once; the ten largest clones hold roughly a tenth. The specimen sequenced was PBMCs. The receptor source for this set is a human donor in good health (CMV status not recorded). Some clones in this sample may be carry-over from other donors' samples.

This clonotype was detected ten times or more. The chain recombines TRBV2 with TRBJ1-5, with D possibly being TRBD1 (5 bases). The CDR3 extends over 15 amino acids. V dropped 6 bases and J dropped 2 bases, with 14 bases sitting between them. Germline CDR1 and CDR2: SNHLY and FYNNEI. CDR3 residues: CASRSNAGRNQPQHF. CDR3 bases: TGTGCCAGCAGGTCCAATGCGGGACGCAATCAGCCCCAGCATTTT.

This clonotype was seen at least ten times. The chain has TRBV2 and TRBJ1-1, with D maybe TRBD1 (5 bases). V lost 2 bases and J 6 bases, leaving 16 bases between the germline ends. The CDR3 covers 15 residues. CDR1 and CDR2 from the germline V gene are SNHLY and FYNNEI. CDR3 loop: CASSETLGGSAEAFF. The CDR3 DNA reads TGTGCCAGCAGTGAAACCCTCGGGGGGAGCGCTGAAGCTTTCTTT.

At least ten counts were recorded for this clonotype. This rearrangement joins TRBV6-5 to TRBJ2-1; D is unresolved. The length of the CDR3 is 13 residues. Germline assignment: CDR1 MNHEY and CDR2 SVGAGI. V lost 6 bases and J lost 6, with 12 bases in between. In nucleotides, the CDR3 is TGTGCCAGCAGGGAAGGGTGGGTCAATGAGCAGTTCTTC. It is translated as CASREGWVNEQFF.

Ten or more counts support this clonotype. DNA of the CDR3: TGTGCCAGCAGTAGGGACAGGGTTAGCGAGCAGTACTTC. This translates into CASSRDRVSEQYF. This chain connects TRBV2 to TRBJ2-7; 9 nucleotides agree with TRBD1. Looked up from germline, CDR1 is SNHLY and CDR2 is FYNNEI. Trimming at V came to 5 bases and at J to 6 bases, leaving 5 bases not matched to a gene. This CDR3 contains 13 residues.

There are many counts of this clonotype. The chain has TRBV28 and TRBJ1-2, with unresolved D. Looked up from germline, CDR1 is MDHEN and CDR2 is SYDVKM. The CDR3 has 13 amino acids. V was clipped by 6 bases and J by 11 bases, with 19 bases between them. Here the CDR3 reads CASRVTPAGGYTF. The CDR3 nucleotides are TGTGCCAGCAGGGTGACTCCGGCCGGAGGGTACACCTTC.

The rearrangement uses TRBV29-1 and TRBJ1-1; 11 bases agree with TRBD1. The CDR3 length is 14 residues. Germline CDR1 and CDR2: SQVTM and ANQGSEA. After removal of 7 bases from V and 2 bases from J, the junction contained 6 bases not matched to a gene. CDR3 DNA: TGCAGCGGTCGGACAGGGGGCGAAAACACTGAAGCTTTCTTT. Amino acid sequence: CSGRTGGENTEAFF.

Ten or more counts support this clonotype. The chain carries TRBV6-4 and TRBJ1-1, with D unclear. Germline CDR1 is MRHNA and CDR2 is SNTAGT. This CDR3 spans 13 amino acids. V shed 2 bases and J shed 2 bases, with 6 bases lying between them. For the CDR3, the DNA is TGTGCCAGCAGTGACAGGGAAAACACTGAAGCTTTCTTT. Translated, it gives CASSDRENTEAFF.

The table lists this clonotype with a few counts. The V call is TRBV12-3 or TRBV12-4, the J call TRBJ2-7; the match to TRBD2 covers 7 bases. V shed 5 bases, J shed 2 bases, and the junction held 6 bases outside the gene matches. The CDR3 contains 14 residues. The CDR3 coding sequence is TGTGCCAGCAGTCCAGGACGGGAGGCCTACGAGCAGTACTTC. It yields the protein CASSPGREAYEQYF.

This clonotype was seen repeatedly, ten times or more. CDR3 in DNA: TGTGCCAGCAGCTCCGCTAGCACAGATACGCAGTATTTT. It yields the protein CASSSASTDTQYF. The chain uses TRBV7-3 and TRBJ2-3; D remains unclear. CDR1 and CDR2 from the germline V gene are SGHTA and FQGTGA. Trimming removed 4 bases from V and 0 bases from J, with 5 bases in between. The CDR3 sequence is 13 residues long.

Only a few counts were recorded for this clonotype. V gene TRBV6-5 combines with J gene TRBJ1-6, with TRBD1 matching over 7 bases. This CDR3 is built from 17 residues. Trimming cost V 6 bases and J 4 bases; bases outside gene matches: 12. Per the germline V gene, CDR1 is MNHEY and CDR2 is SVGAGI. The CDR3 bases are TGTGCCAGCAGCAGGTGGGCACCGGGACAGTATAATTCACCCCTCCACTTT. Its protein is CASSRWAPGQYNSPLHF.

This clonotype was detected ten times or more. This chain connects TRBV12-3 or TRBV12-4 to TRBJ2-5, with a possible D match to TRBD1 (5 bases). The CDR3 is made up of 13 amino acids. Trimming left V 8 bases short and J 2 bases short, with 12 bases between. The CDR3, as DNA: TGTGCCAGCGGGGCAGGCGAACAAGAGACCCAGTACTTC. Protein sequence: CASGAGEQETQYF.

This rearrangement joins TRBV29-1 to TRBJ2-7; the D is unclear. Trimming took off 1 base at V and 4 bases at J, with 11 bases between the two ends. The CDR3 runs to 13 residues. The germline gives CDR1 SQVTM, CDR2 ANQGSEA. CDR3 in amino acids: CSVEVSRGYEQYF. The CDR3 nucleotides are TGCAGCGTTGAAGTATCACGTGGGTACGAGCAGTACTTC.

The chain is built from TRBV27 and TRBJ1-5; a weak D match, TRBD1 (6 bases). The germline V gene encodes CDR1 MNHEY and CDR2 SMNVEV (reference sequence). V lost 6 bases to trimming and J lost 5 bases, with 17 bases between them. The CDR3 loop spans 15 amino acids. The CDR3 protein is CASSPIGGGYQPQHF. CDR3 in DNA: TGTGCCAGCAGCCCCATAGGTGGGGGCTATCAGCCCCAGCATTTT.

Ten or more counts support this clonotype. The rearrangement links TRBV19 to TRBJ1-2; D possibly corresponds to TRBD1 (5 bases). The CDR3 runs to 14 residues. V shed 2 bases and J shed 6 bases, with 13 bases lying between them. Germline CDR1 reads LNHDA; CDR2 reads SQIVND (reference sequence). The CDR3 bases are TGTGCCAGTAGTATACGGCAGGGTGATGATGGCTACACCTTC. Protein sequence: CASSIRQGDDGYTF.